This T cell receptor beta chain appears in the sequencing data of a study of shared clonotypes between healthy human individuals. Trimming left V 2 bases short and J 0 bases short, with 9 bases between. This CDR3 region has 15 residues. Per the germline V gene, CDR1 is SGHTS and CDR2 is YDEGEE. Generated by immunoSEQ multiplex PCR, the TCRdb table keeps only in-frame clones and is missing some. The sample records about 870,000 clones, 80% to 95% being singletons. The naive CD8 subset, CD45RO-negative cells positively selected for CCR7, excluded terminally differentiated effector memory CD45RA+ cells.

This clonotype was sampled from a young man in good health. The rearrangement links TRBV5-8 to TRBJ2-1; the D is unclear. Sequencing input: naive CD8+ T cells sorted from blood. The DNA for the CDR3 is TGTGCCAGCAGCTTTTTTCCGAGCTCCTACAATGAGCAGTTCTTC. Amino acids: CASSFFPSSYNEQFF.